The clone carrying this TCR beta chain has just a few counts. Its antigen is as yet unknown. HIV-positive participants all received treatment in the United States. Samples were assayed with immunoSEQ v3.0 at survey level. TCRdb keeps only in-frame clones here, not all; method: immunoSEQ multiplex PCR. This sample yields more than 35,000 clones, of which 80% to 90% are seen a single time; roughly a tenth belongs to the top ten. This sample stems from a study of long-term antiretroviral therapy in people with HIV. Study-wide results and caveats: Against controls, HIV repertoires showed narrower ranges of CDR3 length.

Trimming left V 0 bases short and J 3 bases short, with 12 bases between. The germline V gene has CDR1 LGHNA and CDR2 YSLEER. The CDR3 is made up of 16 amino acids. Specimen: unsorted PBMCs, collected 2.2 years after starting antiretroviral therapy. The rearrangement uses TRBV4-3 and TRBJ2-1; D may be TRBD1 (6 bases). The source of this sequence is a man aged 18 to 30 with HIV. The CDR3 DNA is TGCGCCAGCAGCCAAGATGGCCAGGGGAACTACAATGAGCAGTTCTTC. The encoded protein is CASSQDGQGNYNEQFF.